This entry is about one TCR beta chain. The data stem from a study of early T cells in non-severe SARS-CoV-2 infection. Whole-study context: Sequencing targeted bulk RNA from unsorted whole blood, leaving chains unpaired.

Attachment of unique molecular identifiers was made to individual cDNA molecules. TCRdb redid the calling of the 5' RACE reads with MiXCR, one entry per CDR3 protein. The profile shows roughly 53,000 distinct CDR3 sequences, about a tenth of them singletons. This CDR3 comprises 15 residues. V lost 3 bases to trimming and J lost 4 bases; unmatched junction nucleotides: 6. Germline CDR1 is SGHVS and CDR2 is FNYEAQ. The sample taken for sequencing was whole blood. The sequence came from an adult who was a healthcare worker with PCR-confirmed SARS-CoV-2 infection or an uninfected control (not recorded which). The chain employs TRBV7-6 and TRBJ1-1, with 9 bases that match TRBD1. CDR3 loop: CASSFLVGQGTEAFF. Here the CDR3 DNA reads TGTGCCAGCAGCTTCTTAGTGGGACAGGGCACTGAAGCTTTCTTT.